This section outlines one T cell receptor (beta chain) sequence together with its context. The data stem from a study of blood T cell repertoires in COVID-19. Overall study: Sample material is recorded as cDNA or gDNA derived from T cells, B-cell-depleted T cells, or PBMCs.

V lost 0 bases, J lost 0 bases, and 18 bases lay in between. The germline V gene encodes CDR1 LGHDT and CDR2 YNNKEL (reference sequence). The CDR3 contains 20 residues. In the authors' workflow: How many nucleated cells were present was estimated from reference gene primer amplification. Produced via immunoSEQ multiplex PCR; TCRdb's table is partial and in-frame only. D and trimming come from the DNA, and the V and J calls and clone size come from that table. The repertoire has tens of thousands of clones, 86% of them found once; the top ten carry around 4.6%. The source material was peripheral blood. The TCR was taken from a man of 80 years or more with active COVID-19. The rearrangement links TRBV3-1 (or the pseudogene TRBV3-2) to TRBJ2-6, with a tentative D call TRBD2 (5 bases). The CDR3 DNA reads TGTGCCAGCAGCCAAGATCCAGCGGTCCATGGACCCTCTGGGGCCAACGTCCTGACTTTC. Protein: CASSQDPAVHGPSGANVLTF.